This T cell receptor beta chain was sequenced for a study listed by TCRdb under 2016. Broadly, across the study: The research examined where HIV persistence comes from in people whose immune systems controlled HIV infection without treatment.

The library was made by 5' RACE. Sequencer: Illumina HiSeq 2000. TCRdb redid the processing of the public reads, applying fastp at Q25 and MiXCR, and retained in-frame beta chains. Records with the same CDR3 protein are collapsed into one entry carrying the most frequent genes and DNA. The sample profile shows 500 to 650 distinct CDR3 sequences; 9.2% of them were found once. About 21% of the sample comes from the top ten. This clonotype is categorized as large (0.1 to 1%). Its cognate antigen has yet to be identified. Within one base of it there is no much larger clone, and no base qualities were kept. The CDR3 contains 10 residues, cysteine and phenylalanine counted. CDR3 DNA only is kept here, 30 bases in frame from base 1. The V end loses 2 bases and the J end loses 13 bases, and a stretch of 11 bases separates them. CDR1 is given as DFQATT and CDR2 as SNEGSKA, both from the germline V gene (reference sequence).

The chain uses TRBV20-1 and TRBJ1-2; TRBD1 is possibly the D segment (5 matching bases). The sequenced sample was central memory T cells from blood PBMCs. The cell subset or site tag for this specimen amounts to: central memory CD4+ T cells. The clonotype was recovered from a male donor with HIV. The nucleotide sequence reads TGCAGTGCTAGAAGCAGGGTAATCACCTTC. Translated, it reads CSARSRVITF.